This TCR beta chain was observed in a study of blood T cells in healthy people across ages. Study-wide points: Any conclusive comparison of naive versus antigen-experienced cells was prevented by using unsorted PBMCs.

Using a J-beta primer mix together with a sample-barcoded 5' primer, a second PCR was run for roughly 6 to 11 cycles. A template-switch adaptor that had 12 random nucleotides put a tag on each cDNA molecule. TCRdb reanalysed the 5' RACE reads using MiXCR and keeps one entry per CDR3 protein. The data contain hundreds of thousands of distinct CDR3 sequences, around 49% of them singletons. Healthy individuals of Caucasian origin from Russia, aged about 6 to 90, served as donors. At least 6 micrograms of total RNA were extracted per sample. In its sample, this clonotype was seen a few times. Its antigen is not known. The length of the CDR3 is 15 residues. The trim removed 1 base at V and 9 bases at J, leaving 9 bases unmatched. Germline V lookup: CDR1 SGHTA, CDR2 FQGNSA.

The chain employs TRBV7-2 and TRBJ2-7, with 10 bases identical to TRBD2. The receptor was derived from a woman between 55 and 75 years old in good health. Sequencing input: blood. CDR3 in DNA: TGTGCCAGCAGCTTAGGGTCGAGGACTAGCGGTGTGCAGTACTTC. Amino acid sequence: CASSLGSRTSGVQYF.